This T cell receptor (beta chain) was recovered during a study of blood T cell repertoires in COVID-19. Study as a whole: In each case, the material was cDNA or gDNA derived from T cells, B-cell-depleted T cells, or PBMCs.

This clone was counted only a few times. CDR1 is SGHTA, CDR2 FQGNSA, per germline. The V gene end was trimmed by 3 bases and the J gene end by 12 bases; junction bases not matched to a gene: 14. There are 15 residues in the CDR3. Sequenced by immunoSEQ multiplex PCR; TCRdb stores in-frame clones only, minus some. The sample carries tens of thousands of clones, 65% to 80% recorded once. Specimen: peripheral blood. V is TRBV7-2 and J is TRBJ2-1, with 7 bases that match TRBD2. The sequence came from a man aged 55 to 70 with active or convalescent COVID-19. The CDR3 coding sequence is TGTGCCAGCAGCTTGGATAGCGGGTCCTCCGACGGGCAGTTCTTC. It translates to CASSLDSGSSDGQFF.